The rows below give T cell receptor beta chains drawn from one sample of a study of T cell changes during pregnancy in multiple sclerosis. Assay used: immunoSEQ multiplex PCR; TCRdb lists only in-frame clones, some missing. This table holds tens of thousands of clones, approximately 92% found once. This specimen was CD4+ T cells from peripheral blood mononuclear cells, taken in the second trimester of pregnancy. All receptors derive from a female donor in good health, enrolled as a control in a pregnancy study. Each CDR3 is given with its conserved first and last residue. A D gene is named only where the DNA matches it firmly. Part of the rows lack a size; the others show once, few, many or a class for expanded clones.

D gene	V gene	J gene	clone size	CDR3 protein	CDR3 DNA
NA	TRBV7-2	TRBJ2-7	NA	CASSPPGIYEQYF	TGTGCCAGCAGCCCCCCAGGGATCTACGAGCAGTACTTC
NA	TRBV4-2	TRBJ2-3	NA	CASSPISTDTQYF	TGTGCCAGCAGCCCCATTAGCACAGATACGCAGTATTTT
NA	TRBV6-5	TRBJ1-2	NA	CASSYSRQTYGYTF	TGTGCCAGCAGTTACTCGAGACAGACCTATGGCTACACCTTC
TRBD2	TRBV9	TRBJ2-1	few	CASSDISGGSYNEQFF	TGTGCCAGCAGCGACATTAGCGGGGGCTCCTACAATGAGCAGTTCTTC
NA	TRBV5-1	TRBJ2-7	NA	CASSARASSFYEQYF	TGCGCCAGTTCAGCCAGGGCTAGTTCGTTCTACGAGCAGTACTTC
NA	TRBV7-9	TRBJ2-3	NA	CASSLGEWAIQYF	TGTGCCAGCAGCTTAGGCGAGTGGGCTATTCAGTATTTT
NA	TRBV5-1	TRBJ2-7	NA	CASRSTGTPYYEQYF	TGCGCCAGCAGAAGTACCGGGACTCCCTACTACGAGCAGTACTTC
TRBD1	TRBV19	TRBJ1-2	NA	CASRTGAGDYGYTF	TGTGCCAGTAGGACAGGGGCTGGGGACTATGGCTACACCTTC
NA	TRBV14	TRBJ1-1	NA	CASSLTMTVMPEAFF	TGTGCCAGCAGCCTTACCATGACAGTGATGCCTGAAGCTTTCTTT
TRBD1	TRBV28	TRBJ1-4	NA	CASSLDRDGANEKLFF	TGTGCCAGCAGTTTAGACAGGGATGGAGCTAATGAAAAACTGTTTTTT
TRBD1	TRBV2	TRBJ1-1	NA	CASRGQDRSRAFF	TGTGCCAGCAGGGGACAGGACAGGTCTCGAGCTTTCTTT
TRBD2	TRBV5-6	TRBJ2-1	once	CASVLGGVDNEQFF	TGTGCCAGTGTACTGGGGGGGGTTGACAATGAGCAGTTCTTC
NA	TRBV11-2	TRBJ2-3	NA	CASSLGPSGDTDTQYF	TGTGCCAGCAGCTTAGGCCCCTCGGGGGATACAGATACGCAGTATTTT
TRBD2	TRBV28	TRBJ2-1	NA	CASSFSSGGAGNEQFF	TGTGCCAGCAGTTTTTCTAGCGGGGGGGCCGGCAATGAGCAGTTCTTC
NA	TRBV9	TRBJ1-1	NA	CASSPHNGDLNTEAFF	TGTGCCAGCAGCCCCCATAACGGGGACTTGAACACTGAAGCTTTCTTT
TRBD1	TRBV18	TRBJ2-2	NA	CASSGQGAKNTGELFF	TGTGCCAGCTCCGGACAGGGGGCGAAGAACACCGGGGAGCTGTTTTTT
NA	TRBV6-6	TRBJ1-1	NA	CASSPDSYTEAFF	TGTGCCAGCAGCCCCGACAGTTACACTGAAGCTTTCTTT
TRBD1	TRBV29-1	TRBJ1-2	NA	CSVRQGAVYGYTF	TGCAGCGTTAGACAGGGGGCCGTCTATGGCTACACCTTC
NA	TRBV7-2	TRBJ1-2	NA	CASSQRHNYGYTF	TGTGCCAGCAGCCAAAGACACAACTATGGCTACACCTTC
NA	TRBV9	TRBJ1-2	NA	CASSPLGRGERGYTF	TGTGCCAGCAGCCCCTTGGGGAGGGGAGAGCGTGGCTACACCTTC
NA	TRBV7-7	TRBJ1-1	NA	CASSSYPPIYSTEAFF	TGTGCTAGCAGCTCCTATCCGCCAATATATAGTACTGAAGCTTTCTTT
TRBD1	TRBV6-1	TRBJ2-7	NA	CASSERRGGTGVPYF	TGTGCCAGCAGTGAAAGGAGGGGCGGGACAGGGGTGCCCTACTTC
NA	TRBV21-1	TRBJ1-5	NA	CASSIVHGNRTQHF	TGTGCCAGCAGCATCGTGCACGGGAATAGGACCCAGCATTTT
NA	TRBV15	TRBJ2-1	NA	CATSRGGLLRGEQFF	TGTGCCACCAGCAGAGGGGGACTTTTGCGTGGTGAGCAGTTCTTC
TRBD2	TRBV7-8	TRBJ2-5	NA	CASSLDGGRRETQYF	TGTGCCAGCAGCTTAGATGGCGGGAGAAGGGAGACCCAGTACTTC
TRBD1	TRBV5-1	TRBJ2-1	NA	CASSFGDRGRNEQFF	TGCGCCAGCAGCTTTGGGGACAGGGGTCGCAATGAGCAGTTCTTC